The rows below give T cell receptor beta chains drawn from one sample of a study of blood T cell repertoires in COVID-19. Sequenced by immunoSEQ multiplex PCR; TCRdb stores in-frame clones only, minus some. The sample contains fewer than 350,000 clones, approximately 90% of which appear only once. Input material: PBMCs or T cells enriched from blood (not recorded which). These receptors were collected from a middle-aged woman with acute COVID-19. CDR3s include the opening cysteine and the closing phenylalanine or tryptophan. The D gene is left open where the match is weak. Where a row states a size, it is once, few, many or the class of an expanded clone; other rows omit it.

TRBV18	TRBJ2-1	TRBD2	-	TGTGCCAGCTCATCGGGACTAGCGGTTTCCTACAATGAGCAGTTCTTC	CASSSGLAVSYNEQFF
TRBV7-9	TRBJ2-1	-	-	TGTGCCAGCAGCCCCGTGGGCAGGTTAAACAATGAGCAGTTCTTC	CASSPVGRLNNEQFF
TRBV18	TRBJ1-1	TRBD1	once	TGTGCCAGCTCTGCGGGACAGCCGAACACTGAAGCTTTCTTT	CASSAGQPNTEAFF
TRBV19	TRBJ1-5	TRBD1	-	TGTGCCAGTAGTAGTGGGACAGCCGGCCGAGTCAATCAGCCCCAGCATTTT	CASSSGTAGRVNQPQHF
TRBV28	TRBJ1-3	-	-	TGTGCCAGCAGTTTGTCCAGGGGCTCTGGAAACACCATATATTTT	CASSLSRGSGNTIYF
TRBV6-5	TRBJ1-5	-	-	TGTGCCAGCAGCTCGACAGGTTATAGCAATCAGCCCCAGCATTTT	CASSSTGYSNQPQHF
TRBV5-6	TRBJ1-2	TRBD1	once	TGTGCCAGCAGAAGGTCCCCAGGGGGCAGTGGCTACACCTTC	CASRRSPGGSGYTF
TRBV25-1	TRBJ2-7	TRBD1	-	TGTGCCAGCACTTCAGGGGGCTTTTACGAGCAGTACTTC	CASTSGGFYEQYF
TRBV6-2/TRBV6-3	TRBJ2-7	TRBD2	-	TGTGCCAGCAGTTTTCCGGGAGGGGTATCCTACGAGCAGTACTTC	CASSFPGGVSYEQYF
TRBV6-6	TRBJ1-3	-	-	TGTGCCAGCAGTCCCACGTGGAGGACTCCACTGGGAGACACCATATATTTT	CASSPTWRTPLGDTIYF
TRBV20-1	TRBJ2-5	-	-	TGCAGTGCGAAACGGGGGGAGACCCAGTACTTC	CSAKRGETQYF
TRBV9	TRBJ1-2	-	-	TGTGCCAGCAGCGTAGACAGGGTAGCTAACTATGGCTACACCTTC	CASSVDRVANYGYTF
TRBV27	TRBJ1-2	-	-	TGTGCCAGCAGTTTATGGACGGCGATGGGGCCTGACGGCTACACCTTC	CASSLWTAMGPDGYTF
TRBV25-1	TRBJ1-2	-	-	TGTGCCAGCAGTGAATATGGGGCGAAAAACTATGGCTACACCTTC	CASSEYGAKNYGYTF
TRBV27	TRBJ1-2	-	-	TGTGCCAGCAGTCTCCTCAGGGAAGCTAACTATGGCTACACCTTC	CASSLLREANYGYTF
TRBV19	TRBJ2-7	TRBD1	-	TGTGCTACCGCCAGGGACAGGTCCTACGAGCAGTACTTC	CATARDRSYEQYF
TRBV7-9	TRBJ2-7	-	once	TGTGCCGCTCCCCGGGGCGAGCAGTACTTC	CAAPRGEQYF
TRBV28	TRBJ1-5	-	-	TGTGCCAGCAGTTTTCGGGAAGCCCAGCATTTT	CASSFREAQHF
TRBV6-2/TRBV6-3	TRBJ2-7	-	-	TGTGCCAGCAGTCAATCCTACGAGCAGTACTTC	CASSQSYEQYF
TRBV19	TRBJ1-5	TRBD1	-	TGTGCCAGTAGTATAGGGAGGCAGGGGGCCAGCAATCAGCCCCAGCATTTT	CASSIGRQGASNQPQHF
TRBV7-6	TRBJ1-4	TRBD1	-	TGTGCCAGCAGCCTACATTACGGACAGGGGGCAGGTGAAAAACTGTTTTTT	CASSLHYGQGAGEKLFF
TRBV19	TRBJ1-1	-	-	TGTGCCAGTAGTATGACAGCCATGAACACTGAAGCTTTCTTT	CASSMTAMNTEAFF
TRBV7-9	TRBJ2-7	TRBD1	-	TGTGCCAGCAGCTTGGGACAGGGTTTCTACGAGCAGTACTTC	CASSLGQGFYEQYF
TRBV4-1	TRBJ1-4	TRBD1	-	TGCGCCAGCAGCCATGGGGACAGGGGGTTAACTAATGAAAAACTGTTTTTT	CASSHGDRGLTNEKLFF
TRBV5-1	TRBJ1-1	-	-	TGCGCCAGCAGCTTGGAATCTGGGAGGAACACTGAAGCTTTCTTT	CASSLESGRNTEAFF
TRBV7-2	TRBJ2-5	-	-	TGTGCCAGCAGCTTAGCGCGGGCAGTACAAGAGACCCAGTACTTC	CASSLARAVQETQYF
TRBV30	TRBJ2-5	TRBD2	-	TGTGCCTGGGGACTAGCGGGAGTTATAGGCCAAGAGACCCAGTACTTC	CAWGLAGVIGQETQYF
TRBV5-4	TRBJ2-5	-	-	TGTGCCAGCAGCAGTCACAGCACTCAAGAGACCCAGTACTTC	CASSSHSTQETQYF
TRBV7-6	TRBJ2-3	TRBD2	-	TGTGCCAGCAGCTTAGCCGCGGGGGGTCACACAGATACGCAGTATTTT	CASSLAAGGHTDTQYF
TRBV7-6	TRBJ2-3	-	-	TGTGCCAGCAGCGAGTCGGGATTTAGCACAGATACGCAGTATTTT	CASSESGFSTDTQYF
TRBV24-1	TRBJ1-2	-	-	-	CATSVPGMRGYTF
TRBV6-2/TRBV6-3	TRBJ2-7	TRBD2	few	TGTGCCAGCAGTTACTCGACTAGCGGGGGCTACGAGCAGTACTTC	CASSYSTSGGYEQYF
TRBV6-6	TRBJ1-2	TRBD1	many	TGTGCCAGCAGTTTGGACAGGGTCGGAACTAACTATGGCTACACCTTC	CASSLDRVGTNYGYTF
TRBV28	TRBJ1-5	TRBD1	-	TGTGCCAGCAGTTCCCCCGGACAGGGGGGTCAGCCCCAGCATTTT	CASSSPGQGGQPQHF
TRBV24-1	TRBJ2-1	-	-	TGTGCCACCAGTGATTTGGCCAAGCCCTCCTACAATGAGCAGTTCTTC	CATSDLAKPSYNEQFF
TRBV5-1	TRBJ2-3	TRBD2	-	TGCGCCAGCAGCTTGGGGCTAGCGGGGGGGCGAGGTGCAGATACGCAGTATTTT	CASSLGLAGGRGADTQYF
TRBV7-2	TRBJ1-2	TRBD1	-	TGTGCCAGCAGCTTAGTGAGGGACAGGACTAACTATGGCTACACCTTC	CASSLVRDRTNYGYTF
TRBV7-2	TRBJ2-1	TRBD2	-	TGTGCCAGCAGCTTAGCGGGGACTAGGGCCGGGGAGCAGTTCTTC	CASSLAGTRAGEQFF
TRBV7-9	TRBJ2-5	TRBD2	few	TGTGCCAGCAGCTTTCCGGGGGGGCCCCAAGAGACCCAGTACTTC	CASSFPGGPQETQYF
TRBV7-6	TRBJ2-6	TRBD1	-	TGTGCCAGCAGCTTAAGACACCGAGATACAGGGGCTGGCTCTGGGGCCAACGTCCTGACTTTC	CASSLRHRDTGAGSGANVLTF
TRBV29-1	TRBJ2-7	TRBD2	-	TGCAGCGTCTCTAGCGGGGGGGACGAGCAGTACTTC	CSVSSGGDEQYF
TRBV7-2	TRBJ2-3	-	-	TGTGCCAGCAGCTTAAGAGGGCAGACCAGCACAGATACGCAGTATTTT	CASSLRGQTSTDTQYF
TRBV19	TRBJ2-1	-	-	TGTGCCACAAAGCCCTTACCGGGGGGCCTATACAATGAGCAGTTCTTC	CATKPLPGGLYNEQFF
TRBV5-1	TRBJ1-1	-	-	TGCGCCAGCAGCCCCCGAGGGGGTCAATCGAACACTGAAGCTTTCTTT	CASSPRGGQSNTEAFF
TRBV27	TRBJ1-2	-	-	TGTGCCAGCAGTCCCTCGACACTCGCTAACTATGGCTACACCTTC	CASSPSTLANYGYTF
TRBV7-6	TRBJ2-5	TRBD2	-	TGTGCCAGCAGCTCTATGACTAGCGGGAGGGTTGGAGAGACCCAGTACTTC	CASSSMTSGRVGETQYF
TRBV7-9	TRBJ2-2	-	-	TGTGCCAGCAGCCAACAGGTGAACACCGGGGAGCTGTTTTTT	CASSQQVNTGELFF
TRBV5-1	TRBJ2-1	-	-	TGCGCCAGCAGTTTGGGTGTGCGTAGCGGATCGTACAATGAGCAGTTCTTC	CASSLGVRSGSYNEQFF
TRBV5-8	TRBJ2-5	-	-	TGTGCCAGCAGCAACCTTGGTCAGGGAATGTGGGGGACCCAGTACTTC	CASSNLGQGMWGTQYF
TRBV30	TRBJ1-3	-	-	TGTGCCTGGAGGCTGAGGGGGACGGGAAACACCATATATTTT	CAWRLRGTGNTIYF
TRBV19	TRBJ1-1	-	-	TGTGCCAGTAGTAAGGCAGGGACTACTGAAGCTTTCTTT	CASSKAGTTEAFF
TRBV7-2	TRBJ1-1	-	-	TGTGCCAGCAGCTTATTGGATGGAAGCGCTGAAGCTTTCTTT	CASSLLDGSAEAFF
TRBV13	TRBJ2-3	-	-	TGTGCCACTCCACCCGCGAAGACATACCCGTTTTACACAGATACGCAGTATTTT	CATPPAKTYPFYTDTQYF
TRBV6-5	TRBJ1-1	TRBD1	few	TGTGCCAGCAGTTTCGGGACAGGGGACACTGAAGCTTTCTTT	CASSFGTGDTEAFF